This TCR beta chain was sequenced during a study of post-analysis software for immune sequencing data. Overall study: The patients showed relapsing-remitting, secondary progressive and progressive-relapsing multiple sclerosis courses. Study-level findings and limits: Samples from a shared batch, those prepared together, strongly co-clustered by F measure. When compared against controls, multiple sclerosis patients showed significantly lower normalized Chao1 diversity. Patients used about 5 TRBV segments, including TRBV5-6, TRBV5-1 and TRBV20-1, more often than controls.

Unique molecular identifiers were carried by the TCR beta cDNA libraries. T cells numbering about 0.85 to 10 million yielded cDNA molecules that totaled about 500,000. One entry per CDR3 protein results from TCRdb running MiXCR on the PCR reads. Of a few hundred thousand distinct CDR3 sequences in the sample, less than 45% were seen once. Concerning this clonotype itself: What it binds is not known.

This CDR3 region has 16 residues. The V gene lost 0 bases and the J gene lost 1 base, with 10 bases spanning the gap. Germline CDR1 ENHRY, CDR2 SYGVKD. The chain combines TRBV10-3 with TRBJ1-5; no definite D call. The sequence derives from a girl aged 5 to 17 with multiple sclerosis. The specimen was blood. The CDR3 loop reads CAISESRDGSNQPQHF. CDR3 DNA sequence: TGTGCCATCAGTGAGTCGCGAGACGGAAGCAATCAGCCCCAGCATTTT.